This T cell receptor (beta chain) was profiled in a study of PD-L1 blockade in urothelial cancer (dated by TCRdb to about 2017). For the wider study: All patients started therapy in about 2014 and received atezolizumab 1,200 mg intravenously every 3 weeks. The study, an exploratory multi-omic analysis, examined somatic, immune and clinical correlates of response to PD-L1 blockade with atezolizumab in urothelial cancer. Blood samples gave a median of approximately 150,000 T cells and 80,000 or so unique TCRs, with a median clonality of roughly 0.08. Patients had an ECOG performance status of 0 or 1 and had received between 0 and 3 prior chemotherapy regimens. Durable clinical benefit was achieved by nine patients and was not achieved by 20 patients. TCR sequencing covered pretreatment tumor samples and matched, serially collected peripheral blood taken before and after atezolizumab treatment. In the same patients, pretreatment tumors underwent whole exome sequencing and RNA sequencing in addition to TCR sequencing. Durable clinical benefit was defined as progression-free survival longer than 6 months, and TCR features were also tested against progression-free and overall survival. About 85% of the roughly 29 patients were males with bladder-origin urothelial cancer, and about 60% of the roughly 30 reported a prior smoking history. Some 30 patients had pretreatment blood TCR-seq, roughly 24 had at least one posttreatment blood collection, and roughly 24 had tumor TCR-seq. Blood samples were analyzed at two time points: 3 weeks after treatment start (second dose) and 6 weeks after treatment start.

Each PCR received spiked-in synthetic TCR analog templates so that absolute template abundance could be estimated from read counts. The immunoSEQ assay was used to amplify TCRbeta CDR3 regions from genomic DNA with bias-controlled V and J gene primers. Sequencing of rearranged TCRbeta segments was done at approximately 20X coverage. Per the authors' processing: Clustering was used to correct sequencing errors, and CDR3s were annotated against IMGT so that V, D and J genes could be assigned. Downstream analyses used only productive TCRbeta rearrangements and left out out-of-frame or stop-codon sequences. Clonality was calculated as one minus the Shannon entropy normalized by the log of the number of unique productive sequences. Clones differing between time points or between blood and tumor were identified using Fisher's exact test with Benjamini-Hochberg correction, with an adjusted p below 0.01 applied as the threshold. This is the immuneACCESS table as TCRdb keeps it, with only in-frame sequences that have V and J called. A part of the clones is gone; compared with another copy, unresolved V genes explain less than half, and the rest is unexplained. V and J calls plus clone size are reproduced from that table; the DNA served to infer D and trimming. This sample gives about 38,000 clones in total; around four fifths of them show up just once. 13% to 15% of the sample rests with the top ten.

Measured from the cysteine to the phenylalanine, the CDR3 is 12 residues long. Kept here is only the CDR3 DNA, which spans 36 bases and is read in frame from base 1. Taken from the germline V gene, the CDR1 and CDR2 loops are KGHSH and LQKENI. V is reduced by 3 bases and J by 9 bases, leaving a spacing of 11 bases between them. Taken with the paper, the label for time point translates to: pretreatment peripheral blood. A cohort of 30 or so patients with locally advanced or metastatic urothelial carcinoma, treated at Memorial Sloan Kettering on a trial protocol, was included. Peripheral blood mononuclear cells were collected pretreatment and during treatment, with between 1 and 8 total time points obtained per patient. The Qiagen DNeasy Blood extraction kit was used to purify genomic DNA from total PBMCs and from tumor samples. Collected pretreatment and during treatment, PBMCs were isolated and stored as previously described.

For this clone: Its antigen specificity is not known. The sample holds no much larger clone one base away, and base qualities are not on file.

The investigation overall reported the following: Patients with durable benefit showed greater expansion of tumor-associated TCR clones in peripheral blood 3 weeks after starting treatment (n = 22, p = 0.022). Because of the small sample size (n ≈ 27) and the many exploratory analyses performed, the results are intended to be regarded as hypothesis-generating. Improved progression-free and overall survival was associated with having pretreatment peripheral blood TCR clonality below the median.

The specimen was PBMCs, collected around atezolizumab (anti-PD-L1) treatment. The receptor was isolated from a man older than 75 with urothelial cancer. The chain employs TRBV18 and TRBJ1-1, with an unclear D gene assignment. The nucleotides are TGTGCCAGCTCACCCGACCGGGAAAAAGCTTTCTTT. Translated, this gives CASSPDREKAFF.